The TCR beta chain under discussion was sequenced for a study of vaccination and CD4 T cells after COVID-19. With the Oncomine TCR Beta short-read assay, DNA from cultured CD4+ T cells was sequenced. MiXCR was run by TCRdb on the PCR reads, yielding one entry per CDR3 protein. The repertoire includes some 15,000 distinct CDR3 sequences, around three fifths of them detected once, and about an eighth sits in the top ten. The CDR3 consists of 12 residues. The germline V and J ends were trimmed by 6 bases and 6 bases, with 8 bases remaining between them. CDR1 is SEHNR and CDR2 is FQNEAQ in the germline V gene (reference sequence). Treatment defined: roughly 10-day PBMC culture with coronavirus spike peptide pools or control peptides (ViraFEST assay). Turning to this clonotype: Its antigen is as yet unknown.

The chain uses TRBV7-9 and TRBJ2-2; D is ambiguous. The receptor's source is a human donor who had recovered from COVID-19. Material: CD4+ T cells from blood, cultured in vitro. The CDR3 spells CASSTAAGELFF. In nucleotides, the CDR3 is TGTGCCAGCAGTACCGCGGCCGGGGAGCTGTTTTTT.